This entry lists 24 T cell receptor beta chains sequenced from one sample in a study of blood T cell repertoires in COVID-19. Clones were read by immunoSEQ multiplex PCR, and TCRdb kept only the in-frame ones, dropping some. The data hold 200,000 to 250,000 clones, with 80% to 90% observed a single time. The sample comprised PBMCs or T cells enriched from blood (not recorded which). These receptors were taken from a woman in her thirties or forties with acute COVID-19.

The V and J genes are TRBV4-1 and TRBJ2-1; tentative D call: TRBD2 (6 bases). V lost 5 bases, J lost 0 bases, and 11 bases lay in between. This CDR3 is 15 amino acids long. Germline-derived CDR1 and CDR2 are MGHRA and YSYEKL. This CDR3 reads CASSSSDSSYNEQFF. DNA for the CDR3: TGCGCCAGCAGCTCTAGCGATAGCTCCTACAATGAGCAGTTCTTC.

V gene TRBV7-9 combines with J gene TRBJ2-1, with unresolved D. This CDR3 region has 12 residues. Germline CDR1 and CDR2: SEHNR and FQNEAQ (reference sequence). V was clipped by 3 bases and J by 5 bases, with 5 bases between them. The chain's CDR3 is CASSFSHNEQFF. The CDR3 region has the DNA TGTGCCAGCAGCTTTTCTCACAATGAGCAGTTCTTC.

The rearrangement links TRBV7-9 to TRBJ2-1; 14 bases are shared with TRBD2. CDR3 size: 17 residues. Germline CDR1 is SEHNR and CDR2 is FQNEAQ (reference sequence). V lost 6 bases to trimming and J lost 6 bases; unmatched junction nucleotides: 10. CDR3 DNA: TGTGCCAGCAGACGATCGGGACTAGCGGGAGCTGGCAATGAGCAGTTCTTC. Protein product: CASRRSGLAGAGNEQFF.

The chain couples TRBV9 to TRBJ2-1, with 8 nucleotides matching TRBD2. The V segment lost 2 bases and the J segment 7 bases; nucleotides outside the gene matches: 11. CDR1 is SGDLS, CDR2 YYNGEE, per germline. This CDR3 region has 16 residues. Here the CDR3 reads CASSVGGLGRINEQFF. The CDR3 DNA is TGTGCCAGCAGCGTGGGGGGACTAGGGAGGATTAATGAGCAGTTCTTC. Using reference TRBV9 and TRBJ2-1 for the parts outside the CDR3, the full variable domain is DSGVTQTPKHLITATGQRVTLRCSPRSGDLSVYWYQQSLDQGLQFLIQYYNGEERAKGNILERFSAQQFPDLHSELNLSSLELGDSALYFCASSVGGLGRINEQFFGPGTRLTVL.

The chain uses TRBV11-3 and TRBJ1-1; no reliable D call. Trimming cost V 1 base and J 4 bases, with 7 bases left between them. The CDR3 consists of 13 residues. Germline loops: CDR1 SGHNT, CDR2 YENEEA. CDR3 nucleotide sequence: TGTGCCAGCAGCTTAGGGCCCTCCACTGAAGCTTTCTTT. The encoded protein is CASSLGPSTEAFF.

The chain employs TRBV30 and TRBJ1-6, with TRBD1 matching 9 bases. The CDR3 covers 17 residues. The trim removed 2 bases at V and 6 bases at J, leaving 11 bases unmatched. Germline CDR1 reads GTSNPN; CDR2 reads SVGIG (reference sequence). This chain's CDR3 is CAWSRTGASAFNSPLHF. In DNA, the CDR3 is TGTGCCTGGAGTCGGACAGGGGCCTCTGCCTTTAATTCACCCCTCCACTTT. The whole variable domain, remainder taken from reference TRBV30 and TRBJ1-6, is SQTIHQWPATLVQPVGSPLSLECTVEGTSNPNLYWYRQAAGRGLQLLFYSVGIGQISSEVPQNLSASRPQDRQFILSSKKLLLSDSGFYLCAWSRTGASAFNSPLHFGNGTRLTVT.

This chain connects TRBV10-2 to TRBJ2-7, with 9 bases identical to TRBD2. In germline, CDR1 is WSHSY, CDR2 SAAADI. This CDR3 comprises 15 residues. Trimming removed 3 bases from V and 0 bases from J; junction bases left unmatched: 3. The CDR3, as DNA: TGCGCCAGCAGTGAAGGACTAGCGCCCTCCTACGAGCAGTACTTC. It specifies CASSEGLAPSYEQYF.

The J gene is TRBJ2-7, the V gene TRBV2, with TRBD2 matching over 8 bases. The CDR3 extends over 15 amino acids. Unmatched junction bases numbered 14, after V lost 8 bases and J lost 5 bases. Germline lookup yields CDR1 SNHLY and CDR2 FYNNEI. CDR3 sequence (DNA): TGTGCCAGCGTGTGGGGGGGTAGCGGGGACAACGAGCAGTACTTC. This gives the protein CASVWGGSGDNEQYF.

The genes are TRBV19 and TRBJ2-2, with D perhaps matching TRBD1 (6 bases). There are 13 residues in the CDR3. The V gene's germline CDR1 is LNHDA and CDR2 SQIVND (reference sequence). Trimming took off 5 bases at V and 5 bases at J, with 9 bases between the two ends. The CDR3 region has the DNA TGTGCCAGTAGTGTTACAGGGACCGGGGAGCTGTTTTTT. Amino acid sequence: CASSVTGTGELFF.

The chain joins TRBV6-2 or TRBV6-3 to TRBJ1-5; 8 bases fit TRBD1. Germline CDR1 is MNHEY and CDR2 is SVGEGT. The CDR3 extends over 16 amino acids. Germline trimming cut 2 bases from V and 2 bases from J; bases unmatched to any gene: 5. The CDR3 region is CASSYGTGFGNQPQHF. CDR3 DNA: TGTGCCAGCAGTTACGGGACAGGATTCGGCAATCAGCCCCAGCATTTT.

This clone has more than one count but fewer than ten. The genes are TRBV18 and TRBJ1-2, with D maybe TRBD1 (5 bases). Per germline, CDR1 KGHSH and CDR2 LQKENI. The CDR3 has 13 residues. The ends were cut back, 3 bases at V and 8 bases at J, with 13 bases in the middle. CDR3 nucleotide sequence: TGTGCCAGCTCACCCGGAAGGGGCTGGGGCTACACCTTC. Its translation: CASSPGRGWGYTF.

In DNA, the CDR3 is TGCGCCAGCAGCCCCCAAAGGCGGGGTCCCTCCTACGAGCAGTACTTC. It translates to CASSPQRRGPSYEQYF. The chain couples TRBV4-1 to TRBJ2-7, with D tentatively TRBD2 (6 bases). Germline V gene lookup returns CDR1 MGHRA and CDR2 YSYEKL. Trimming took 4 bases from V and 0 from J, leaving 16 bases between them. The CDR3 loop spans 16 amino acids.

J is TRBJ2-2 and V is TRBV6-5; TRBD2 agrees at 7 bases. The CDR3 is 14 residues long. Germline trimming cut 8 bases from V and 5 bases from J; bases unmatched to any gene: 8. Germline loops: CDR1 MNHEY, CDR2 SVGAGI. This CDR3 reads CASDSSGQTGELFF. CDR3 nucleotides: TGTGCCAGCGACTCTAGCGGCCAAACCGGGGAGCTGTTTTTT.

V is TRBV28 and J is TRBJ2-7; unclear D gene. This CDR3 spans 12 amino acids. The V gene's germline CDR1 is MDHEN and CDR2 SYDVKM. Trimming removed 3 bases from V and 7 bases from J, with 10 bases in between. The CDR3: CASSLWPGEQYF. CDR3 nucleotides: TGTGCCAGCAGTTTGTGGCCCGGGGAGCAGTACTTC. Based on the CDR3 plus reference TRBV28 and TRBJ2-7, the full variable domain is DVKVTQSSRYLVKRTGEKVFLECVQDMDHENMFWYRQDPGLGLRLIYFSYDVKMKEKGDIPEGYSVSREKKERFSLILESASTNQTSMYLCASSLWPGEQYFGPGTRLTVT.

The genes are TRBV13 and TRBJ2-2, with 9 nucleotides matching TRBD1. Germline-derived CDR1 and CDR2 are PRHDT and FYEKMQ (reference sequence). Unmatched junction bases numbered 8, after V lost 5 bases and J lost 7 bases. The CDR3 length is 15 residues. Here the CDR3 DNA reads TGTGCCAGCAGCACCGGGACAGGGCGGGTCGGGGAGCTGTTTTTT. It translates to CASSTGTGRVGELFF.

This clone was seen just once. V is TRBV18 and J is TRBJ2-7; weak D call: TRBD1 (5 bases). This CDR3 region has 16 residues. CDR1 and CDR2 from the germline V gene are KGHSH and LQKENI. V was shortened by 4 bases and J by 3 bases, with 19 bases between the two germline ends. The DNA of the CDR3 is TGTGCCAGCTCACTCAGTGTGGGGCAGGCGAGCTACGAGCAGTACTTC. It codes for CASSLSVGQASYEQYF.

This chain uses TRBV7-2 with TRBJ2-5, with unresolved D. The CDR3 sequence is 16 residues long. Per germline, CDR1 SGHTA and CDR2 FQGNSA. Trimming shortened V by 2 bases and J by 1 base, and 14 bases separated the two germline ends. CDR3 coding DNA: TGTGCCAGCAGCTTACGGCTGAACTCGGGCCAAGAGACCCAGTACTTC. This sequence encodes CASSLRLNSGQETQYF.

The chain uses TRBV24-1 and TRBJ2-6; maybe TRBD2 (5 bases). CDR3 length equals 14 residues. V gave up 12 bases and J gave up 3 bases, with 14 bases separating them. Germline CDR1 reads KGHDR; CDR2 reads SFDVKD. CDR3 residues: CASSRGGGANVLTF. The CDR3 DNA reads as TGTGCCTCCTCCCGGGGTGGTGGGGCCAACGTCCTGACTTTC.

The chain employs TRBV4-2 and TRBJ1-6; the D gene is possibly TRBD1 (6 bases). This CDR3 has 17 residues. V was trimmed by 0 bases and J by 7 bases, leaving 16 bases between them. Germline loops: CDR1 LGHNA, CDR2 YNFKEQ. The CDR3 nucleotides read TGTGCCAGCAGCCAAGATACGGGGGGCGCCTCGAATTCACCCCTCCACTTT. Translation: CASSQDTGGASNSPLHF.

The CDR3: CASSPDRIHEQYF. For the CDR3, the DNA is TGTGCCAGCTCTCCAGACAGAATCCACGAGCAGTACTTC. The V gene is TRBV18, the J gene TRBJ2-7, with D perhaps matching TRBD1 (5 bases). The CDR3 covers 13 residues. V lost 6 bases and J lost 5, with 14 bases in between. Per germline, CDR1 KGHSH and CDR2 LQKENI.

The chain employs TRBV29-1 and TRBJ2-7; possibly TRBD2 for D (5 bases). Trimming cost V 4 bases and J 3 bases, with 13 bases left between them. The CDR3 loop spans 13 amino acids. Germline V CDR1 and CDR2: SQVTM, ANQGSEA. Here the CDR3 reads CSVGGSVGYEQYF. Here the CDR3 DNA reads TGCAGCGTTGGGGGTAGCGTAGGCTACGAGCAGTACTTC.

V and J are TRBV4-1 and TRBJ2-7; possibly TRBD1 for D (6 bases). This CDR3 contains 15 residues. CDR1 and CDR2 (germline): MGHRA, YSYEKL. V was pared by 5 bases and J by 5 bases, with 19 bases between. The CDR3 reads CASSYTRGAVNEQYF. In nucleotides, the CDR3 is TGCGCCAGCAGCTACACCAGGGGCGCTGTCAACGAGCAGTACTTC.

The V and J genes are TRBV28 and TRBJ1-3, with a weak D call TRBD1 (5 bases). CDR1 and CDR2 from the germline V gene are MDHEN and SYDVKM. The CDR3 length is 14 residues. Trimming cost V 3 bases and J 2 bases, with 8 bases left between them. CDR3 loop: CASSFQGTGNTIYF. DNA of the CDR3: TGTGCCAGCAGTTTCCAGGGTACTGGAAACACCATATATTTT.

This chain links TRBV6-5 with TRBJ1-5; D call uncertain. The CDR3 is made up of 13 amino acids. The V end was cut by 3 bases, the J end by 4 bases, with 7 bases between. The germline V gene has CDR1 MNHEY and CDR2 SVGAGI. The CDR3: CASSYGRNQPQHF. The CDR3 bases are TGTGCCAGCAGTTATGGCCGTAATCAGCCCCAGCATTTT.